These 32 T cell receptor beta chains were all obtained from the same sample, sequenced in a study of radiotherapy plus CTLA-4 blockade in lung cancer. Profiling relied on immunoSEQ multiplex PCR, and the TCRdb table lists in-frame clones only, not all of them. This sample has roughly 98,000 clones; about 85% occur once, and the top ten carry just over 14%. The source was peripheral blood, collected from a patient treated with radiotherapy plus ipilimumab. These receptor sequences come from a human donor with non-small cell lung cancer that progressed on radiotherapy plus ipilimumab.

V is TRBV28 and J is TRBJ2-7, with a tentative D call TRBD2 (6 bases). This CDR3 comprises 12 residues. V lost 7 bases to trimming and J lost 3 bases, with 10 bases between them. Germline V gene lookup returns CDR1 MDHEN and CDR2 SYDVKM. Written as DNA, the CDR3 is TGTGCCAGCATGACGGGAGTCTACGAGCAGTACTTC. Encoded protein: CASMTGVYEQYF. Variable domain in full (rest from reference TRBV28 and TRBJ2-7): DVKVTQSSRYLVKRTGEKVFLECVQDMDHENMFWYRQDPGLGLRLIYFSYDVKMKEKGDIPEGYSVSREKKERFSLILESASTNQTSMYLCASMTGVYEQYFGPGTRLTVT.

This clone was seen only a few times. The DNA of the CDR3 is TGTGCCAGCAGCTTAGGAAGGGGATCCGGAGGGAGCAATCAGCCCCAGCATTTT. This codes for CASSLGRGSGGSNQPQHF. V is TRBV7-2 and J is TRBJ1-5; D is perhaps TRBD1 (5 bases). The length of the CDR3 is 18 residues. Germline V gene sequence: CDR1 SGHTA, CDR2 FQGNSA. Trimming shortened V by 1 base and J by 1 base, and 17 bases separated the two germline ends.

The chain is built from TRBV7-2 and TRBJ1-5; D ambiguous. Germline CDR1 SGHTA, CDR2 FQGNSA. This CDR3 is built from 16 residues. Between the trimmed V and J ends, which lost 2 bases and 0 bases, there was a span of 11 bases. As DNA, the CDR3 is TGTGCCAGCAGCTTATTTGGTGGGAATAGCAATCAGCCCCAGCATTTT. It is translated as CASSLFGGNSNQPQHF.

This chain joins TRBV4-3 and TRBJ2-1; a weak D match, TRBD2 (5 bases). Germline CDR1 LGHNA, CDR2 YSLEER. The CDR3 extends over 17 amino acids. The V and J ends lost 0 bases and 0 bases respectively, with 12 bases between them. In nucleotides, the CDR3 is TGCGCCAGCAGCCAAGAGGGAGCAGCCAACTCCTACAATGAGCAGTTCTTC. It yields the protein CASSQEGAANSYNEQFF.

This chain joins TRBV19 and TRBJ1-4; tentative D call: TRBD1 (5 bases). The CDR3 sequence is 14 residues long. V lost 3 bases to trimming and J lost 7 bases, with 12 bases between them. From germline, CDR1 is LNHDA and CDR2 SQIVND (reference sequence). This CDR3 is CASSMGQGSEKLFF. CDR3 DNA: TGTGCCAGTAGTATGGGGCAGGGTAGTGAAAAACTGTTTTTT.

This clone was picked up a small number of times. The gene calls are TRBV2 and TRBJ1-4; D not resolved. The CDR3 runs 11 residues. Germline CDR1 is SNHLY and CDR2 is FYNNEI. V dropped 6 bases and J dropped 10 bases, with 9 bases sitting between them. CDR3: CASREQSKLFF. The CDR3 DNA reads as TGTGCCAGCAGGGAACAGTCAAAACTGTTTTTT.

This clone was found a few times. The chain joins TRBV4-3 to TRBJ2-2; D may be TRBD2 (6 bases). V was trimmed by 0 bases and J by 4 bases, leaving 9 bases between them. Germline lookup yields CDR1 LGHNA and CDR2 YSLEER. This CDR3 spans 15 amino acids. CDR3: CASSQDRRGTGELFF. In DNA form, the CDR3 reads TGCGCCAGCAGCCAAGACCGGAGGGGCACCGGGGAGCTGTTTTTT.

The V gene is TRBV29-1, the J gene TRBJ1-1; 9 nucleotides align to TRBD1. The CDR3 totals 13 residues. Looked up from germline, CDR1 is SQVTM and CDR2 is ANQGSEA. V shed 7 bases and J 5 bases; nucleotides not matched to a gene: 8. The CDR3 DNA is TGCAGCGAGCATGACAGGGGGGGGACTGAAGCTTTCTTT. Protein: CSEHDRGGTEAFF.

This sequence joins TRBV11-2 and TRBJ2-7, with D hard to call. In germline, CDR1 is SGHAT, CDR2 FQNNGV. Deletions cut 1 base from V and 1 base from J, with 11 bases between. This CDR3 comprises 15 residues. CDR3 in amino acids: CASSLADVGSYEQYF. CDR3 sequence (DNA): TGTGCCAGCAGCTTAGCTGACGTTGGGTCCTACGAGCAGTACTTC.

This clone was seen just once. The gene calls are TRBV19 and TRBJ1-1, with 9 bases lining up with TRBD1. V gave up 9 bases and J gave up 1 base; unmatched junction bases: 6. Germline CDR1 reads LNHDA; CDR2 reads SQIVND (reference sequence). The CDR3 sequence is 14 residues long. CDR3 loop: CASASTGGNTEAFF. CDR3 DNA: TGTGCCAGCGCCTCGACAGGGGGGAACACTGAAGCTTTCTTT.

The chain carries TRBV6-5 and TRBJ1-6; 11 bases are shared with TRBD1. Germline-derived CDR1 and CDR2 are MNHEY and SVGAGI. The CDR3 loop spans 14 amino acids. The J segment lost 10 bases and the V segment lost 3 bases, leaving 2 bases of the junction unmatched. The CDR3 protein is CASSYRDRGSPLHF. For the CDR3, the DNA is TGTGCCAGCAGTTATCGGGACAGGGGGTCACCCCTCCACTTT.

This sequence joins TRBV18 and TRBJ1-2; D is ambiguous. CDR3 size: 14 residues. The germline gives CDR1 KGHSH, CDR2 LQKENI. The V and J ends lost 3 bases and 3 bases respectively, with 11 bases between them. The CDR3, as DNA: TGTGCCAGCTCACCTAGCTCCGGACACTATGGCTACACCTTC. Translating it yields CASSPSSGHYGYTF.

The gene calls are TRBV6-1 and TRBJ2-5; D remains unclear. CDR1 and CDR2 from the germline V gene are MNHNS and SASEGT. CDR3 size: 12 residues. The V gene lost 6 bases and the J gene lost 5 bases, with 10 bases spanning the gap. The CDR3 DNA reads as TGTGCCAGCAGACCAGCAGGCGAGACCCAGTACTTC. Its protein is CASRPAGETQYF.

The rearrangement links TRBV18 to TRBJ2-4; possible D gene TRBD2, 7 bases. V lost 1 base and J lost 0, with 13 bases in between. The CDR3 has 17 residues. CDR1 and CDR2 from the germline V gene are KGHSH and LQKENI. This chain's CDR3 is CASSPQGGVSAKNIQYF. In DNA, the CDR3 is TGTGCCAGCTCACCACAAGGGGGGGTATCAGCCAAAAACATTCAGTACTTC. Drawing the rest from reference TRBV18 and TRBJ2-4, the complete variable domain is NAGVMQNPRHLVRRRGQEARLRCSPMKGHSHVYWYRQLPEEGLKFMVYLQKENIIDESGMPKERFSAEFPKEGPSILRIQQVVRGDSAAYFCASSPQGGVSAKNIQYFGAGTRLSVL.

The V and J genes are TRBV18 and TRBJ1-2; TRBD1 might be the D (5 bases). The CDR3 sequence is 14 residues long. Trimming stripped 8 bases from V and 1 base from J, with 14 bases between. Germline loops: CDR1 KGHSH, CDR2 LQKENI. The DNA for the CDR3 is TGTGCCAGCCGAGCGGGGGAAATTAACTATGGCTACACCTTC. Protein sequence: CASRAGEINYGYTF.

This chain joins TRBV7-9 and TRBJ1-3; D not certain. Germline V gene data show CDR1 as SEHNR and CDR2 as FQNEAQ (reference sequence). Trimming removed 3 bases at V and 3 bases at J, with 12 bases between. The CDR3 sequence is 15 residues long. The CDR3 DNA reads TGTGCCAGCAGCTTGCAAGTGGGTTTTGGAAACACCATATATTTT. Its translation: CASSLQVGFGNTIYF.

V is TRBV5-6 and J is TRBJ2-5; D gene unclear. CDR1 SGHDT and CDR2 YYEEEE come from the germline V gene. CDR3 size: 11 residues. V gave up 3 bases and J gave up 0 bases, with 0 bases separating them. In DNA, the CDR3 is TGTGCCAGCAGCTACCAAGAGACCCAGTACTTC. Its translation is CASSYQETQYF.

CDR3 sequence: CASASGGQGADTQYF. CDR3 sequence (DNA): TGTGCCAGCGCGAGTGGGGGACAGGGAGCCGATACGCAGTATTTT. This chain uses TRBV6-1 with TRBJ2-3, with 9 positions matching TRBD1. The junction had 12 bases not matched to a gene; V was cut back by 8 bases and J by 6 bases. The germline CDR1 and CDR2 sequences are MNHNS and SASEGT. This CDR3 spans 15 amino acids.

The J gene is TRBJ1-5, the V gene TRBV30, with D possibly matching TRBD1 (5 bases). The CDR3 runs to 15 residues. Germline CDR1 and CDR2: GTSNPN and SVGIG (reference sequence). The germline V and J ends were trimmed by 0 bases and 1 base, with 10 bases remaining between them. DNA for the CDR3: TGTGCCTGGAGTGTACCCGGGGCCAGCAATCAGCCCCAGCATTTT. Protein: CAWSVPGASNQPQHF.

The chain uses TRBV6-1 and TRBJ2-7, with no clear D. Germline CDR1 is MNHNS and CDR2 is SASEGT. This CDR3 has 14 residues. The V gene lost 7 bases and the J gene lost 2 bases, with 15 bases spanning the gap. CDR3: CASMDLIGPYEQYF. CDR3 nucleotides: TGTGCCAGCATGGACCTCATAGGGCCCTACGAGCAGTACTTC.

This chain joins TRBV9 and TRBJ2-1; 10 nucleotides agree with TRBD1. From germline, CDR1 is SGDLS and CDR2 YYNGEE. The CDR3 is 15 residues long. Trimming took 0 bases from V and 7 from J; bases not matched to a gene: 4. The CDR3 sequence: CASSVVGTGVNEQFF. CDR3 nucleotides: TGTGCCAGCAGCGTAGTTGGGACAGGGGTGAATGAGCAGTTCTTC.

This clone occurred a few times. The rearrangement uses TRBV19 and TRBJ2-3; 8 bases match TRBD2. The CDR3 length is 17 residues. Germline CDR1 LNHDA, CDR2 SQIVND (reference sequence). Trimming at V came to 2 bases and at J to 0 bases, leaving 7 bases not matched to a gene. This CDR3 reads CASSITLAETSTDTQYF. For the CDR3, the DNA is TGTGCCAGTAGTATAACACTAGCGGAAACTAGCACAGATACGCAGTATTTT. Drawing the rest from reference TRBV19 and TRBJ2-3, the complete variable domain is DGGITQSPKYLFRKEGQNVTLSCEQNLNHDAMYWYRQDPGQGLRLIYYSQIVNDFQKGDIAEGYSVSREKKESFPLTVTSAQKNPTAFYLCASSITLAETSTDTQYFGPGTRLTVL.

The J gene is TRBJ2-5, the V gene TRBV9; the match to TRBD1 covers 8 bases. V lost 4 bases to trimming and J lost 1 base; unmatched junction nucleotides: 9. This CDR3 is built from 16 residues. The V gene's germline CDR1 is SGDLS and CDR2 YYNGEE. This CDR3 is CASSLTQGTGQETQYF. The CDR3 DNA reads TGTGCCAGCAGCCTCACCCAAGGGACAGGCCAAGAGACCCAGTACTTC.

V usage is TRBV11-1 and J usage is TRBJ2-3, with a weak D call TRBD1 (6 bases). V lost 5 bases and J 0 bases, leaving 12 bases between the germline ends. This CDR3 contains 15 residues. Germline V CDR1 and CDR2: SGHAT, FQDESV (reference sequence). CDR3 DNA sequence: TGTGCCAGCAGCCGGGACAAAGCTAGCACAGATACGCAGTATTTT. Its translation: CASSRDKASTDTQYF.

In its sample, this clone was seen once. The CDR3 reads CASSQDLREGNGGQFF. The CDR3 DNA is TGTGCCAGCAGCCAAGATTTGCGGGAGGGCAACGGAGGTCAGTTCTTC. The chain links TRBV4-2 to TRBJ2-1; TRBD2 matches 9 bases. Germline-derived CDR1 and CDR2 are LGHNA and YNFKEQ. The CDR3 has 16 amino acids. V trimming: 0 bases; J trimming: 13 bases; junction bases outside the gene matches: 13.

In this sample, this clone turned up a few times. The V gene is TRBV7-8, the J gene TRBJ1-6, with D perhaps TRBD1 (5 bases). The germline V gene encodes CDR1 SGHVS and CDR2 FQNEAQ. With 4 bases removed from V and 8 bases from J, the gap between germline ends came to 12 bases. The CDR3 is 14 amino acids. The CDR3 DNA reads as TGTGCCAGCAGCTCACCAGGGCGGGATTCACCCCTCCACTTT. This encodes CASSSPGRDSPLHF.

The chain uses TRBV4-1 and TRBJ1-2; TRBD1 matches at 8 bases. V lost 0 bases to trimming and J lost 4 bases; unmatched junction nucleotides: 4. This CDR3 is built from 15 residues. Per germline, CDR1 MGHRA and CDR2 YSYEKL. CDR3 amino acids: CASSQDWTGPYGYTF. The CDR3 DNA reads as TGCGCCAGCAGCCAAGATTGGACAGGGCCCTATGGCTACACCTTC.

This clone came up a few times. The CDR3 region has the DNA TGTGCCTGGAGTGTACTTGGGACTCTCGACGAGCAGTACTTC. Translating it yields CAWSVLGTLDEQYF. The chain uses TRBV30 and TRBJ2-7, with a possible D match to TRBD2 (6 bases). The CDR3 contains 14 residues. Germline CDR1 GTSNPN, CDR2 SVGIG (reference sequence). Trimming pared 0 bases from V and 5 bases from J, leaving 14 bases between. Filled out from reference TRBV30 and TRBJ2-7, the complete variable domain reads SQTIHQWPATLVQPVGSPLSLECTVEGTSNPNLYWYRQAAGRGLQLLFYSVGIGQISSEVPQNLSASRPQDRQFILSSKKLLLSDSGFYLCAWSVLGTLDEQYFGPGTRLTVT.

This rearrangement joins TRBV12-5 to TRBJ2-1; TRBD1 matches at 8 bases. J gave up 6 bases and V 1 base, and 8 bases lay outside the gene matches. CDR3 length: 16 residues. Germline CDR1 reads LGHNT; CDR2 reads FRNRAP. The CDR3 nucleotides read TGTGCTAGTGGTTTGGGGTCGGGACAGGTCGTCAATGAGCAGTTCTTC. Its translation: CASGLGSGQVVNEQFF.

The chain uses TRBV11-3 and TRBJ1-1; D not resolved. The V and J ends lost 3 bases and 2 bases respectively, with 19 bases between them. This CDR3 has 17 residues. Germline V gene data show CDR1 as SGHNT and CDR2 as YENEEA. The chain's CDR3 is CASSFFAPTSTNTEAFF. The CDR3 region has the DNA TGTGCCAGCAGCTTTTTCGCCCCGACGTCGACTAACACTGAAGCTTTCTTT.

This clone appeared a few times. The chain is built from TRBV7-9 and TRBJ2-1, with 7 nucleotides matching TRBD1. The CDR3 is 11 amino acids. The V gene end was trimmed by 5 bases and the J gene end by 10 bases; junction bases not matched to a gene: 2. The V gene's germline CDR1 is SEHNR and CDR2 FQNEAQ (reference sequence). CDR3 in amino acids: CASSLGQEQFF. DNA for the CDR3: TGTGCCAGCAGCCTGGGACAGGAGCAGTTCTTC.

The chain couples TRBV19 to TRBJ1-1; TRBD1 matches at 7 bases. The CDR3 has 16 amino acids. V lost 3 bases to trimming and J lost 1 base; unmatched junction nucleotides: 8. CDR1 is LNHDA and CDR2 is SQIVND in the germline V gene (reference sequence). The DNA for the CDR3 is TGTGCCAGTAGTATTTGGACAGGCGGAGGGAACACTGAAGCTTTCTTT. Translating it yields CASSIWTGGGNTEAFF. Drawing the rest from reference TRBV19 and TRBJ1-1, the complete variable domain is DGGITQSPKYLFRKEGQNVTLSCEQNLNHDAMYWYRQDPGQGLRLIYYSQIVNDFQKGDIAEGYSVSREKKESFPLTVTSAQKNPTAFYLCASSIWTGGGNTEAFFGQGTRLTVV.